This record concerns one TCR beta chain sequence. This sample was included in a study of blood T cell repertoires in COVID-19. Trimming cost V 5 bases and J 1 base; bases outside gene matches: 5. The CDR3 length is 16 residues. Germline assignment: CDR1 MDHEN and CDR2 SYDVKM. The assay was immunoSEQ multiplex PCR, and TCRdb's table has in-frame clones only and misses some. The table lists just under 65,000 clones, 76% of them singletons. The sequencing sample was made of peripheral blood. The rearrangement joins TRBV28 to TRBJ1-6; 7 bases are shared with TRBD1. The clonotype was recovered from a woman aged 80 or over with acute or convalescent COVID-19. The CDR3 spells CASSPGGGSYNSPLHF. The CDR3 nucleotides are TGTGCCAGCAGTCCAGGGGGTGGTTCCTATAATTCACCCCTCCACTTT.